This TCR beta chain derives from a study of blood T cell repertoires in COVID-19. Study as a whole: Researchers got acute and convalescent COVID-19 samples from the United States, Italy and Spain. PBMCs, B-cell-depleted T cells, or T cells provided the cDNA or gDNA that made up the material.

Original data processing: Reference gene primer amplification yielded estimated nucleated cell counts. TCRdb's table, derived via immunoSEQ multiplex PCR, lists solely in-frame clones and lacks some. Clone size and V and J calls were adopted from that table, with D and trimming inferred from the DNA. Among some 150,000 clones listed, about 89% were seen once. The CDR3 spans 14 residues. Trimming stripped 3 bases from V and 7 bases from J, with 10 bases between. Germline V gene data show CDR1 as LNHDA and CDR2 as SQIVND (reference sequence). The sample comprised peripheral blood. The sequence was obtained from a man in his forties or fifties with active COVID-19. The J gene is TRBJ1-6, the V gene TRBV19; D is possibly TRBD1 (6 bases). The CDR3 DNA is TGTGCCAGTAGTATTTATGGACAGAATTCACCCCTCCACTTT. Translation: CASSIYGQNSPLHF.